The 7 T cell receptor beta chains given below trace back to one sample, sequenced in a study of shared clonotypes between healthy human individuals. The data were produced by immunoSEQ multiplex PCR, yet TCRdb's version contains in-frame clones alone and is incomplete. The table records a few hundred thousand clones, 97% of them present only once. Sequenced input: naive CD4+ T cells sorted from blood. The subset denotes: CD45RA+ positively selected. The receptor set was obtained from a woman in her 30s in good health.

This clone appeared a single time. The chain employs TRBV7-9 and TRBJ2-1; the match to TRBD2 covers 10 bases. V dropped 1 base and J dropped 5; count of bases not matched to a gene: 2. The CDR3 extends over 15 amino acids. Per germline, CDR1 SEHNR and CDR2 FQNEAQ (reference sequence). The CDR3 region is CASSLGAGGDNEQFF. In DNA, the CDR3 is TGTGCCAGCAGCTTAGGAGCGGGAGGGGACAATGAGCAGTTCTTC.

V is TRBV5-1 and J is TRBJ2-2, with D perhaps being TRBD1 or TRBD2 (5 bases each). Looked up from germline, CDR1 is SGHRS and CDR2 is YFSETQ. V gave up 0 bases and J gave up 7 bases, with 13 bases separating them. CDR3 size: 15 residues. CDR3 bases: TGCGCCAGCAGCTTGGGACGGGGCGTTGGCGGGGAGCTGTTTTTT. It yields the protein CASSLGRGVGGELFF.

The chain employs TRBV4-2 and TRBJ1-2; maybe TRBD1 (6 bases). Trimming pared 3 bases from V and 1 base from J, leaving 12 bases between. CDR1 and CDR2 (germline): LGHNA, YNFKEQ. The CDR3 is 15 residues long. CDR3 sequence: CASSQPQGNNYGYTF. Here the CDR3 DNA reads TGTGCCAGCAGCCAGCCCCAGGGGAATAACTATGGCTACACCTTC.

The V gene is TRBV9, the J gene TRBJ1-1; D not certain. Per the germline V gene, CDR1 is SGDLS and CDR2 is YYNGEE. V lost 4 bases, J lost 1 base, and 14 bases lay in between. CDR3 size: 15 residues. The CDR3: CASSPTSVQNTEAFF. CDR3 nucleotide sequence: TGTGCCAGCAGCCCCACTTCCGTTCAGAACACTGAAGCTTTCTTT.

V is TRBV9 and J is TRBJ2-1, with 9 bases identical to TRBD2. CDR3 length: 15 amino acids. V gave up 1 base and J gave up 9 bases; unmatched junction bases: 8. Germline-derived CDR1 and CDR2 are SGDLS and YYNGEE. CDR3 protein: CASSVRASGKAEQFF. CDR3 sequence (DNA): TGTGCCAGCAGCGTACGGGCTAGCGGGAAAGCTGAGCAGTTCTTC.

The CDR3 nucleotides read TGTGCCAGCAGCCAAGGGGCGGCGGGAGACCCCTACGAGCAGTACTTC. Translated: CASSQGAAGDPYEQYF. This chain joins TRBV14 and TRBJ2-7; 7 positions agree with TRBD2. Germline trimming cut 1 base from V and 2 bases from J; bases unmatched to any gene: 8. Germline V lookup: CDR1 SGHDN, CDR2 FVKESK. The CDR3 loop spans 16 amino acids.

The V gene is TRBV20-1, the J gene TRBJ1-2; D gene unclear. The V gene's germline CDR1 is DFQATT and CDR2 SNEGSKA (reference sequence). Trimming stripped 1 base from V and 4 bases from J, with 4 bases between. The CDR3 is 11 residues long. The CDR3 reads CSARASYGYTF. In nucleotides, the CDR3 is TGCAGTGCTAGAGCCAGCTATGGCTACACCTTC.